This TCR beta chain was sequenced during a study of T cell responses to AZD1222 COVID-19 vaccine. General observations from the study: Baseline serology detected seropositivity in only six or seven AZD1222 recipients. Reportedly, nearly half of unique spike TCRs recognized epitopes outside B.1.351/B.1.1.7 mutations. The donor cohort was predominantly white British with a female majority, and clonal diversity may have been underestimated. Spike as a whole was targeted by vaccine-associated CD4 TCRs, dominant at 160-218 and 743-854.

The method was immunoSEQ multiplex PCR; TCRdb's version includes in-frame clones alone and lacks a portion of them. Of around 140,000 clones detected, more than 85% appear once; the ten largest clones hold under 2%. This clone was detected a few times. Its antigen is unidentified. Germline CDR1 is SEHNR and CDR2 is FQNEAQ (reference sequence). V was cut by 5 bases and J by 5 bases, with 15 bases left in between. The CDR3 runs to 14 residues. This clonotype originated in an adult who received the AZD1222 COVID-19 vaccine. This sequence joins TRBV7-9 and TRBJ1-1, with D perhaps TRBD1 (6 bases). The material was peripheral blood, obtained 28 days after the second AZD1222 dose. In DNA, the CDR3 is TGTGCCAGCAGCCTCCAGGGGATTTATACTGAAGCTTTCTTT. Residues: CASSLQGIYTEAFF.